This passage covers 25 T cell receptor beta chains from one sample sequenced in a study of T cells in Graves' hyperthyroidism and ophthalmopathy. TCR beta CDR3 regions were amplified from RNA. In the first-round RT-PCR of the TCR CDR3, the HTBI primer set was used. Using its own MiXCR run on the multiplex PCR reads, TCRdb lists one record per CDR3 protein. The table lists 480,000 or so distinct CDR3 sequences, about an eighth of them singletons. The source material was blood. All receptors derive from a woman between 18 and 30 years old with Graves' hyperthyroidism.

The chain carries TRBV14 and TRBJ1-2; D call uncertain. Trimming left V 0 bases short and J 5 bases short, with 22 bases between. CDR1 is SGHDN, CDR2 FVKESK, per germline. The CDR3 is made up of 18 amino acids. The CDR3 nucleotides are TGTGCCAGCAGCCAAGAGGGCAGGAACCTCCCAACCCCTTATGGCTACACCTTC. Translation: CASSQEGRNLPTPYGYTF. The whole variable domain, filled in from reference TRBV14 and TRBJ1-2, reads EAGVTQFPSHSVIEKGQTVTLRCDPISGHDNLYWYRRVMGKEIKFLLHFVKESKQDESGMPNNRFLAERTGGTYSTLKVQPAELEDSGVYFCASSQEGRNLPTPYGYTFGSGTRLTVV.

With regard to this clonotype: A much larger clone sits a single nucleotide away, making a read error possible. This chain links TRBV18 with TRBJ2-1; 8 nucleotides agree with TRBD2. TRBJ2-7 matches the DNA end more closely, so the J call is doubtful. Germline V CDR1 and CDR2: KGHSH, LQKENI. The CDR3 has 13 amino acids. For the CDR3, the DNA is TGTGCCAGCTCGGAGCGGGAGTACAATGAGCAGTACTTC. The encoded protein is CASSEREYNEQYF.

The sample holds many counts of this clonotype. As DNA, the CDR3 is TGCGCCAGCAGCCCAGGCCCGGCCAGGGGTATCGACAATGAGCAGTTCTTC. Translation: CASSPGPARGIDNEQFF. The genes are TRBV5-1 and TRBJ2-1, with a weak D call TRBD1 (6 bases). The CDR3 has 17 residues. Germline-derived CDR1 and CDR2 are SGHRS and YFSETQ. With 4 bases removed from V and 5 bases from J, the gap between germline ends came to 22 bases. Filled out from reference TRBV5-1 and TRBJ2-1, the complete variable domain reads KAGVTQTPRYLIKTRGQQVTLSCSPISGHRSVSWYQQTPGQGLQFLFEYFSETQRNKGNFPGRFSGRQFSNSRSEMNVSTLELGDSALYLCASSPGPARGIDNEQFFGPGTRLTVL.

This clonotype was seen a few times. V usage is TRBV4-1 and J usage is TRBJ2-7; 8 nucleotides line up with TRBD2. The DNA end favors TRBJ2-1, so the J call may be wrong. The germline V gene has CDR1 MGHRA and CDR2 YSYEKL. The CDR3 spans 13 residues. The CDR3 spells CASAGGATPEQFF. CDR3 bases: TGCGCCAGCGCGGGGGGCGCGACACCCGAGCAGTTCTTC.

In the case of this clonotype: A read error may explain this, as a much larger clone is one base away. This sequence joins TRBV29-1 and TRBJ2-3; D perhaps matches TRBD2 (6 bases). Trimming left V 3 bases short and J 6 bases short, with 19 bases between. Germline assignment: CDR1 SQVTM and CDR2 ANQGSEA. This CDR3 spans 15 amino acids. DNA for the CDR3: TGCAGCGTTGAGTGGGAGGCCCTCCTTTCGGATACGCAGTATTTT. Translation: CSVEWEALLSDTQYF.

At least ten counts were recorded for this clonotype. The gene calls are TRBV6-1 and TRBJ2-1; D is unclear. V gave up 8 bases and J gave up 9 bases, with 17 bases separating them. There are 13 residues in the CDR3. Germline-derived CDR1 and CDR2 are MNHNS and SASEGT. The CDR3 DNA follows: TGTGCCAGCTCTCAGGACGGCTCGGGTGAGCAGTTCTTC. It is translated as CASSQDGSGEQFF.

The table lists this clonotype with a few counts. This chain uses TRBV5-6 with TRBJ2-7, with 8 bases matching TRBD2. CDR1 and CDR2 (germline): SGHDT, YYEEEE. The CDR3 contains 16 residues. Trimming at V came to 0 bases and at J to 7 bases, leaving 12 bases not matched to a gene. The CDR3 reads CASSLEVLAVLGEQYF. The CDR3 nucleotides read TGTGCCAGCAGCTTGGAGGTACTAGCGGTCCTCGGGGAGCAGTACTTC. The full variable domain, rest sourced from reference TRBV5-6 and TRBJ2-7, is DAGVTQSPTHLIKTRGQQVTLRCSPKSGHDTVSWYQQALGQGPQFIFQYYEEEERQRGNFPDRFSGHQFPNYSSELNVNALLLGDSALYLCASSLEVLAVLGEQYFGPGTRLTVT.

This clonotype was found a few times. CDR3 protein: CASSIAGKDPLSNQPQHF. The CDR3 nucleotides read TGTGCCAGTAGTATAGCGGGGAAGGATCCCCTTAGCAATCAGCCCCAGCATTTT. This chain links TRBV19 with TRBJ1-5; D remains ambiguous. CDR3 size: 18 residues. Per germline, CDR1 LNHDA and CDR2 SQIVND (reference sequence). V lost 1 base and J 0 bases, leaving 16 bases between the germline ends.

The chain couples TRBV18 to TRBJ2-4; 12 nucleotides align to TRBD2. Germline V gene data show CDR1 as KGHSH and CDR2 as LQKENI. The CDR3 runs 17 residues. The V segment lost 3 bases and the J segment 8 bases; nucleotides outside the gene matches: 11. DNA of the CDR3: TGTGCCAGCTCACCCACGGCCGTGCTAGCGGGAGGGGACATTCAGTACTTC. This sequence encodes CASSPTAVLAGGDIQYF.

The chain uses TRBV7-6 and TRBJ1-1; D remains ambiguous. V dropped 5 bases and J dropped 0 bases, with 7 bases sitting between them. The CDR3 covers 13 residues. Germline lookup yields CDR1 SGHVS and CDR2 FNYEAQ. The CDR3 here is CASSMGMNTEAFF. The CDR3 nucleotides read TGTGCCAGCAGCATGGGGATGAACACTGAAGCTTTCTTT.

The chain couples TRBV29-1 to TRBJ2-2; D remains unclear. Germline V gene sequence: CDR1 SQVTM, CDR2 ANQGSEA. V was trimmed by 4 bases and J by 4 bases, leaving 7 bases between them. CDR3 length equals 12 residues. Here the CDR3 DNA reads TGCAGCGTTGGCGCCGGCACCGGGGAGCTGTTTTTT. It encodes CSVGAGTGELFF.

The chain carries TRBV20-1 and TRBJ2-1; D assignment may be TRBD1 or TRBD2 (9 bases each). CDR3 size: 22 residues. Trimming stripped 5 bases from V and 8 bases from J, with 43 bases between. Germline V CDR1 and CDR2: DFQATT, SNEGSKA (reference sequence). CDR3 bases: TGCAGTGCTGCCAGACATCGGACAGGGGCCGCCTCCCACAGCGGGAGGTCCCATGAGCAGTTCTTC. It encodes CSAARHRTGAASHSGRSHEQFF.

There are a few counts of this clonotype. The chain recombines TRBV7-9 with TRBJ2-3; TRBD2 agrees at 11 bases. V lost 5 bases to trimming and J lost 2 bases; unmatched junction nucleotides: 9. The CDR3 runs 17 residues. Germline CDR1 reads SEHNR; CDR2 reads FQNEAQ (reference sequence). Here the CDR3 reads CASSRRGLAEPTDTQYF. CDR3 coding DNA: TGTGCCAGCAGCAGAAGGGGACTAGCGGAACCCACAGATACGCAGTATTTT.

This clonotype came up many times. The CDR3 DNA is TGTGCCAGCAGCGACAGCACAGATACGCAGTATTTT. It yields the protein CASSDSTDTQYF. The chain carries TRBV11-3 and TRBJ2-3; D is undetermined. Trimming shortened V by 5 bases and J by 0 bases, and 3 bases separated the two germline ends. The CDR3 extends over 12 amino acids. The V gene's germline CDR1 is SGHNT and CDR2 YENEEA.

This clonotype has ten or more counts. The V gene is TRBV6-1, the J gene TRBJ1-5; tentatively, D is TRBD1 (6 bases). Trimming pared 2 bases from V and 6 bases from J, leaving 8 bases between. CDR3 length: 13 amino acids. Germline V CDR1 and CDR2: MNHNS, SASEGT. CDR3 protein: CASSERGIQPQHF. The DNA for the CDR3 is TGTGCCAGCAGTGAAAGGGGGATTCAGCCCCAGCATTTT.

The chain combines TRBV7-9 with TRBJ1-2; a possible D gene is TRBD1 (5 bases). Germline V gene lookup returns CDR1 SEHNR and CDR2 FQNEAQ (reference sequence). Trimming shortened V by 6 bases and J by 6 bases, and 20 bases separated the two germline ends. The CDR3 has 15 residues. CDR3 DNA sequence: TGTGCCAGCAGGCTTTCTGGGACGGAGGTTAATGGCTACACCTTC. Its translation is CASRLSGTEVNGYTF.

The sample holds a few counts of this clonotype. The J gene is TRBJ2-1, the V gene TRBV29-1; TRBD1 is a possible D gene (7 bases). Trimming pared 4 bases from V and 10 bases from J, leaving 17 bases between. The germline V gene encodes CDR1 SQVTM and CDR2 ANQGSEA. The CDR3 sequence is 13 residues long. CDR3 DNA sequence: TGCAGCGTTGTCCTCAACAGGGGAGGCGAGCAGTTCTTC. Protein product: CSVVLNRGGEQFF.

This clonotype was seen ten or more times. The J gene is TRBJ2-7, the V gene TRBV19; 11 nucleotides line up with TRBD2. The CDR3 consists of 18 residues. Germline V lookup: CDR1 LNHDA, CDR2 SQIVND (reference sequence). With V trimmed by 1 base and J by 3 bases, 11 bases remained unmatched. CDR3: CASSIGGGLAGGFYEQYF. The CDR3 nucleotides are TGTGCCAGTAGTATAGGAGGGGGCCTAGCGGGAGGTTTCTACGAGCAGTACTTC.

This clonotype was observed a handful of times. In nucleotides, the CDR3 is TGTGCCAGCAGTTACTCGAGTCAAGGTGATGGCTACACCTTC. It specifies CASSYSSQGDGYTF. The chain couples TRBV6-8 to TRBJ1-2, with D unresolved. Germline CDR1 is MNHGY and CDR2 is SAAAGT. Trimming cost V 0 bases and J 6 bases, with 11 bases left between them. This CDR3 region has 14 residues.

Ten or more counts support this clonotype. V gene TRBV28 combines with J gene TRBJ2-1; D call uncertain. The CDR3 is 15 residues long. V was trimmed by 3 bases and J by 8 bases, leaving 17 bases between them. Germline assignment: CDR1 MDHEN and CDR2 SYDVKM. In DNA, the CDR3 is TGTGCCAGCAGTTTCCTAGGAGTGGATGTTGATGAGCAGTTCTTC. This sequence encodes CASSFLGVDVDEQFF.

J is TRBJ2-2 and V is TRBV5-1; TRBD2 aligns across 12 bases. The CDR3 has 17 amino acids. V trimming: 5 bases; J trimming: 7 bases; junction bases outside the gene matches: 12. CDR1 is SGHRS and CDR2 is YFSETQ in the germline V gene. CDR3 DNA sequence: TGCGCCAGCAGTTCAAGACTAGCGGGAGTTGGCAGCGGGGAGCTGTTTTTT. Translated: CASSSRLAGVGSGELFF.

This clonotype has more than one count but fewer than ten. J is TRBJ1-1 and V is TRBV6-5, with 8 bases aligning to TRBD1. The CDR3 length is 16 residues. After removal of 0 bases from V and 2 bases from J, the junction contained 5 bases not matched to a gene. Per germline, CDR1 MNHEY and CDR2 SVGAGI. For the CDR3, the DNA is TGTGCCAGCAGTTACTCAGGGACAGGCCTTAACACTGAAGCTTTCTTT. Its protein product is CASSYSGTGLNTEAFF.

This clonotype was detected many times. The chain combines TRBV6-1 with TRBJ1-5; possibly TRBD1 for D (6 bases). V was pared by 5 bases and J by 5 bases, with 16 bases between. The germline V gene has CDR1 MNHNS and CDR2 SASEGT. This CDR3 comprises 15 residues. The CDR3 coding sequence is TGTGCCAGCAGTCCCTTCCGGGACACCCATCAGCCCCAGCATTTT. It yields the protein CASSPFRDTHQPQHF.

This clonotype was recorded a few times. The genes are TRBV27 and TRBJ1-5; D is unresolved. CDR3 length equals 13 residues. The germline gives CDR1 MNHEY, CDR2 SMNVEV (reference sequence). V lost 0 bases to trimming and J lost 4 bases, with 4 bases between them. The CDR3 coding sequence is TGTGCCAGCAGTTTATCGGCGAATCAGCCCCAGCATTTT. Amino acids: CASSLSANQPQHF.

This clonotype was picked up many times. The V call is TRBV2, the J call TRBJ2-2; unclear D gene. Trimming shortened V by 6 bases and J by 0 bases, and 5 bases separated the two germline ends. Germline CDR1 SNHLY, CDR2 FYNNEI. The CDR3 is made up of 13 amino acids. The CDR3 loop reads CASRGTNTGELFF. The CDR3 DNA follows: TGTGCCAGCAGGGGGACGAACACCGGGGAGCTGTTTTTT.